This TCR beta chain was documented in a study of T cells in Graves' hyperthyroidism and ophthalmopathy. Study findings and constraints: In the blood, most expanded thyroid clonotypes above 0.001 appeared as well.

Germline CDR1 and CDR2: SGHTA and FQGNSA. V was pared by 7 bases and J by 5 bases, with 9 bases of the junction left unmatched. This CDR3 region has 15 residues. Hyperthyroidism had been newly diagnosed in patients aged 18 to 65, and its duration was under 2 months. Investigators excluded patients with uncontrolled infection, other autoimmune disease, pregnancy or lactation. Blood sampling occurred at first hyperthyroidism diagnosis, ahead of any ophthalmopathy symptoms. It was RNA transcripts that yielded the amplified TCR beta CDR3 regions. Initially, a first-round RT-PCR of the TCR CDR3 employed the HTBI primer set. Each CDR3 protein gets one entry after TCRdb re-called the multiplex PCR reads with MiXCR. The repertoire consists of some 140,000 distinct CDR3 sequences, with over 20% occurring once and the leading ten covering about two thirds. As concerns this clonotype: Its antigen is undetermined.

Specimen: blood. This sequence joins TRBV7-2 and TRBJ2-2; 8 bases match TRBD2. The sequence was obtained from a woman in her 50s with Graves' hyperthyroidism that later progressed to Graves' ophthalmopathy. Here the CDR3 reads CASTTGGAGTGELFF. CDR3 bases: TGTGCCAGCACAACGGGGGGGGCAGGGACCGGGGAGCTGTTTTTT.